Below are 27 T cell receptor beta chains sequenced from a single sample in a study of T cell responses to AZD1222 COVID-19 vaccine. Sequenced by immunoSEQ multiplex PCR; TCRdb stores in-frame clones only, minus some. The table shows 150,000 to 250,000 clones, with approximately 89% occurring only once. Sequenced material: peripheral blood, taken 28 days after the second AZD1222 dose. The source of these receptors is an adult who received the AZD1222 COVID-19 vaccine.

The chain uses TRBV5-1 and TRBJ1-1; TRBD1 is a possible D gene (6 bases). The ends were cut back, 4 bases at V and 1 base at J, with 14 bases in the middle. CDR1 and CDR2 (germline): SGHRS, YFSETQ. This CDR3 contains 15 residues. DNA for the CDR3: TGCGCCAGCAGCCTGGGACATATAAAGAACACTGAAGCTTTCTTT. Its protein product is CASSLGHIKNTEAFF.

The gene calls are TRBV5-1 and TRBJ2-5, with D unclear. Germline V gene sequence: CDR1 SGHRS, CDR2 YFSETQ. CDR3 size: 13 residues. V was pared by 2 bases and J by 5 bases, with 10 bases between. The chain's CDR3 is CASSLGSKETQYF. DNA for the CDR3: TGCGCCAGCAGCTTAGGTAGTAAGGAGACCCAGTACTTC.

The chain is built from TRBV4-2 and TRBJ2-3; TRBD1 or TRBD2 may be the D gene (5 bases each). Trimming took off 4 bases at V and 0 bases at J, with 17 bases between the two ends. The CDR3 extends over 17 amino acids. Germline values: CDR1 LGHNA, CDR2 YNFKEQ. Written as DNA, the CDR3 is TGTGCCAGCAGCCTGGGGGAACTCCGTGGTAGCACAGATACGCAGTATTTT. Its protein product is CASSLGELRGSTDTQYF.

This chain joins TRBV6-5 and TRBJ2-7; 7 positions match TRBD1. This CDR3 has 15 residues. The germline gives CDR1 MNHEY, CDR2 SVGAGI. V was clipped by 0 bases and J by 2 bases; unmatched bases: 4. CDR3 protein: CASSYSRDSPYEQYF. The DNA for the CDR3 is TGTGCCAGCAGTTACTCTCGGGACAGCCCCTACGAGCAGTACTTC.

The J gene is TRBJ2-5, the V gene TRBV15; 11 bases map to TRBD2. V gave up 0 bases and J gave up 5 bases; unmatched junction bases: 5. The CDR3 extends over 16 amino acids. From germline, CDR1 is LNHNV and CDR2 YYDKDF (reference sequence). CDR3 in amino acids: CATSRDDSGRGETQYF. DNA of the CDR3: TGTGCCACCAGCAGAGATGATAGCGGGAGGGGGGAGACCCAGTACTTC.

This rearrangement joins TRBV18 to TRBJ1-2; a weak D match, TRBD1 (6 bases). The germline CDR1 and CDR2 sequences are KGHSH and LQKENI. The V end lost 6 bases, the J end lost 4 bases, and 15 bases lay between the germline ends. The CDR3 covers 14 residues. CDR3 loop: CASSEGRGSYGYTF. The CDR3 nucleotides read TGTGCCAGCTCCGAGGGCAGGGGAAGCTATGGCTACACCTTC.

The rearrangement links TRBV4-1 to TRBJ2-7; 11 bases map to TRBD2. The CDR3 sequence is 16 residues long. Germline trimming cut 3 bases from V and 0 bases from J; bases unmatched to any gene: 4. Germline lookup yields CDR1 MGHRA and CDR2 YSYEKL. CDR3 nucleotide sequence: TGCGCCAGCAGCCAGATAGCGGGAGGGCCCTCCTACGAGCAGTACTTC. Translated, it gives CASSQIAGGPSYEQYF.

The V call is TRBV6-5, the J call TRBJ2-7; D perhaps matches TRBD1 (5 bases). The ends were cut back, 6 bases at V and 1 base at J, with 10 bases in the middle. Per germline, CDR1 MNHEY and CDR2 SVGAGI. This CDR3 has 13 amino acids. For the CDR3, the DNA is TGTGCCAGCAGCCAGGGTAGGTCCTACGAGCAGTACTTC. Amino acids: CASSQGRSYEQYF.

V usage is TRBV2 and J usage is TRBJ2-1; TRBD2 matches 10 bases. This CDR3 is 19 amino acids long. The germline V gene encodes CDR1 SNHLY and CDR2 FYNNEI. The ends lost 5 bases at V and 0 bases at J; junction bases unmatched: 13. The CDR3 DNA reads TGTGCCAGCAGTTTCGGACTAGCGGAGAAGGGGTTCTCCTACAATGAGCAGTTCTTC. Translation: CASSFGLAEKGFSYNEQFF.

The chain links TRBV28 to TRBJ2-7; no clear D gene. The CDR3 has 10 amino acids. The germline gives CDR1 MDHEN, CDR2 SYDVKM. The V and J ends lost 5 bases and 2 bases respectively, with 1 base between them. The CDR3 loop reads CASSTYEQYF. The CDR3 DNA reads as TGTGCCAGCAGTACCTACGAGCAGTACTTC.

The chain joins TRBV11-2 to TRBJ2-1; D ambiguous. V was pared by 5 bases and J by 9 bases, with 14 bases between. This CDR3 comprises 13 residues. CDR1 and CDR2 (germline): SGHAT, FQNNGV. CDR3 nucleotides: TGTGCCAGCAGCCCCCCTGGTTCCTCTGAGCAGTTCTTC. It codes for CASSPPGSSEQFF.

V usage is TRBV12-5 and J usage is TRBJ2-7, with TRBD1 matching 7 bases. The CDR3 contains 17 residues. The junction had 12 bases not matched to a gene; V was cut back by 3 bases and J by 1 base. Germline CDR1 LGHNT, CDR2 FRNRAP. In DNA, the CDR3 is TGTGCTAGTGGTTTTGAGAACAGGGGCGGCTATTCCTACGAGCAGTACTTC. Encoded protein: CASGFENRGGYSYEQYF. Combining the CDR3 with reference TRBV12-5 and TRBJ2-7 gives the whole variable domain DARVTQTPRHKVTEMGQEVTMRCQPILGHNTVFWYRQTMMQGLELLAYFRNRAPLDDSGMPKDRFSAEMPDATLATLKIQPSEPRDSAVYFCASGFENRGGYSYEQYFGPGTRLTVT.

The rearrangement links TRBV5-1 to TRBJ2-3; TRBD2 matches at 16 bases. The CDR3 is made up of 17 amino acids. Germline CDR1 SGHRS, CDR2 YFSETQ. Germline trimming cut 4 bases from V and 6 bases from J; bases unmatched to any gene: 8. CDR3 sequence (DNA): TGCGCCAGCAGCCCGGGACTAGCGGGAGGGCCGACCGATACGCAGTATTTT. Translated: CASSPGLAGGPTDTQYF.

The rearrangement uses TRBV24-1 and TRBJ2-3, with TRBD2 identical over 10 bases. Germline values: CDR1 KGHDR, CDR2 SFDVKD. The CDR3 spans 18 residues. The V segment lost 2 bases and the J segment 5 bases; nucleotides outside the gene matches: 12. CDR3 in DNA: TGTGCCACCAGTGATTCCCTGGGGTCTAGCGGGAGAAAAGATACGCAGTATTTT. It is translated as CATSDSLGSSGRKDTQYF.

V is TRBV9 and J is TRBJ2-5, with D possibly TRBD1 on 5 matching bases. Germline CDR1 is SGDLS and CDR2 is YYNGEE. The CDR3 has 13 amino acids. V lost 4 bases and J lost 5, with 12 bases in between. The CDR3 region is CASSKGHRETQYF. The CDR3 DNA is TGTGCCAGCAGCAAGGGGCATCGGGAGACCCAGTACTTC.

This chain joins TRBV5-6 and TRBJ2-5; D call uncertain. CDR3 length: 12 amino acids. V lost 0 bases, J lost 2 bases, and 2 bases lay in between. In germline, CDR1 is SGHDT, CDR2 YYEEEE. The CDR3 loop is CASSLDQETQYF. The DNA of the CDR3 is TGTGCCAGCAGCTTGGATCAAGAGACCCAGTACTTC. Full variable domain (outside the CDR3, taken from reference TRBV5-6 and TRBJ2-5): DAGVTQSPTHLIKTRGQQVTLRCSPKSGHDTVSWYQQALGQGPQFIFQYYEEEERQRGNFPDRFSGHQFPNYSSELNVNALLLGDSALYLCASSLDQETQYFGPGTRLLVL.

The V call is TRBV12-3 or TRBV12-4, the J call TRBJ2-7, with 7 bases fitting TRBD2. With V trimmed by 8 bases and J by 2 bases, 3 bases remained unmatched. The CDR3 totals 12 residues. The CDR3 is CASRLAPYEQYF. CDR3 DNA: TGTGCCAGCCGACTAGCCCCCTACGAGCAGTACTTC.

This sequence joins TRBV3-1 (or the pseudogene TRBV3-2) and TRBJ2-2; 7 bases match TRBD2. The junction had 10 bases not matched to a gene; V was cut back by 5 bases and J by 4 bases. Per the germline V gene, CDR1 is LGHDT and CDR2 is YNNKEL (reference sequence). This CDR3 spans 16 amino acids. The CDR3 DNA is TGTGCCAGCAGCGACCGTGGGGGAGGGCCCACCGGGGAGCTGTTTTTT. Translation: CASSDRGGGPTGELFF.

DNA for the CDR3: TGCGCCAGCAGCTTGAGGGAAGAGACCCAGTACTTC. Its protein is CASSLREETQYF. The rearrangement joins TRBV5-1 to TRBJ2-5; no clear D. The V gene's germline CDR1 is SGHRS and CDR2 YFSETQ. This CDR3 is 12 amino acids long. Trimming left V 1 base short and J 3 bases short, with 4 bases between. Full variable domain (remainder filled in from reference TRBV5-1 and TRBJ2-5): KAGVTQTPRYLIKTRGQQVTLSCSPISGHRSVSWYQQTPGQGLQFLFEYFSETQRNKGNFPGRFSGRQFSNSRSEMNVSTLELGDSALYLCASSLREETQYFGPGTRLLVL.

V gene TRBV19 combines with J gene TRBJ2-7; 8 bases line up with TRBD1. The CDR3 extends over 16 amino acids. Trimming at V came to 5 bases and at J to 7 bases, leaving 16 bases not matched to a gene. CDR1 is LNHDA, CDR2 SQIVND, per germline (reference sequence). In DNA, the CDR3 is TGTGCCAGTAGTCTCCGCGCCGGGACAGGCTTTGGGGAGCAGTACTTC. Amino acids: CASSLRAGTGFGEQYF.

The gene calls are TRBV20-1 and TRBJ2-3, with D perhaps assigned TRBD1 or TRBD2 (5 bases each). Germline V gene lookup returns CDR1 DFQATT and CDR2 SNEGSKA (reference sequence). Trimming cost V 5 bases and J 3 bases, with 15 bases left between them. There are 14 residues in the CDR3. The CDR3 region is CSARDSRGTDTQYF. The DNA of the CDR3 is TGCAGTGCTCGTGACAGCCGGGGTACAGATACGCAGTATTTT.

The CDR3 DNA is TGTGCCAGCGGTCAAGGGGGGCAGATCTACGAGCAGTACTTC. As protein: CASGQGGQIYEQYF. The V gene is TRBV7-9, the J gene TRBJ2-7; D assignment may be TRBD1 or TRBD2 (6 bases each). V was trimmed by 8 bases and J by 3 bases, leaving 17 bases between them. Germline V gives CDR1 SEHNR, CDR2 FQNEAQ (reference sequence). The CDR3 consists of 14 residues.

This clone was seen only once. V is TRBV27 and J is TRBJ1-2, with D perhaps matching TRBD1 (5 bases). The CDR3 is 14 residues long. Trimming removed 5 bases from V and 3 bases from J, with 13 bases in between. Per germline, CDR1 MNHEY and CDR2 SMNVEV (reference sequence). CDR3 DNA: TGTGCCAGCAGTCCCAGGGTTCAGGACTATGGCTACACCTTC. This encodes CASSPRVQDYGYTF.

In its sample, this clone was seen a few times. The rearrangement links TRBV19 to TRBJ2-1; D may correspond to TRBD1 or TRBD2 (5 bases each). The length of the CDR3 is 14 residues. CDR1 and CDR2 (germline): LNHDA, SQIVND (reference sequence). V gave up 3 bases and J gave up 8 bases, with 14 bases separating them. CDR3 coding DNA: TGTGCCAGTAGTATGAGAGGGGCAACGGATGAGCAGTTCTTC. Amino acid sequence: CASSMRGATDEQFF.

The gene calls are TRBV19 and TRBJ2-7; 7 positions match TRBD2. Germline loops: CDR1 LNHDA, CDR2 SQIVND (reference sequence). This CDR3 contains 14 residues. Trimming cost V 3 bases and J 5 bases; bases outside gene matches: 7. The CDR3 nucleotides read TGTGCCAGTAGTATGGGGGGGATTTACAACGAGCAGTACTTC. The encoded protein is CASSMGGIYNEQYF.

This rearrangement joins TRBV10-2 to TRBJ1-1; the D gene is possibly TRBD1 (5 bases). The CDR3 runs to 13 residues. The germline V and J ends were trimmed by 6 bases and 1 base, with 9 bases remaining between them. From germline, CDR1 is WSHSY and CDR2 SAAADI. CDR3 region: CASRGTANTEAFF. DNA of the CDR3: TGCGCCAGCAGGGGGACCGCGAACACTGAAGCTTTCTTT.

V and J are TRBV5-1 and TRBJ2-7; D uncertain. CDR1 is SGHRS and CDR2 is YFSETQ in the germline V gene. With 0 bases removed from V and 6 bases from J, the gap between germline ends came to 13 bases. This CDR3 has 14 residues. CDR3 sequence: CASSLASLAGEQYF. CDR3 bases: TGCGCCAGCAGCTTGGCCAGTCTCGCCGGCGAGCAGTACTTC.